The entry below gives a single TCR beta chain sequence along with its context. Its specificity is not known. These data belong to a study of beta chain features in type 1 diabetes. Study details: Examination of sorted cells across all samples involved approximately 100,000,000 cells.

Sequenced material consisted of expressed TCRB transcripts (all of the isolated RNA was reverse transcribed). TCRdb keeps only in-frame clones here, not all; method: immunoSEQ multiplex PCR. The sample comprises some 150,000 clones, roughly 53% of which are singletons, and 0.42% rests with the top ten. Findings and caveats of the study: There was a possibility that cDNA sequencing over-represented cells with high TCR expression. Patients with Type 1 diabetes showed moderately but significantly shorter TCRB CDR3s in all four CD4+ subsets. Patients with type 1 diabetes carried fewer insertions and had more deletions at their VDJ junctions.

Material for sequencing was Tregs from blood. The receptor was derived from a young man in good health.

The CDR3 loop reads CASSPQAIYYSGNTIYF. The CDR3 DNA reads TGTGCCAGCTCACCACAGGCTATCTACTACTCTGGAAACACCATATATTTT. J is TRBJ1-3 and V is TRBV18; D remains ambiguous. This CDR3 is 17 amino acids long. V shed 1 base and J shed 0 bases, with 13 bases lying between them. The germline V gene encodes CDR1 KGHSH and CDR2 LQKENI.